This TCR beta chain was sequenced during a study of blood T cell repertoires in COVID-19. Study-level information: The United States, Italy and Spain were the sources of the acute and convalescent COVID-19 samples. Nucleic acid was either cDNA or gDNA, and it came from T cells, B-cell-depleted T cells, or PBMCs.

Looked up from germline, CDR1 is SGHRS and CDR2 is YFSETQ. The CDR3 covers 15 residues. V lost 3 bases to trimming and J lost 7 bases, with 19 bases between them. Per the original data handling: Nucleated cell number was recorded as an estimate derived from reference gene primer amplification. Sequencing used immunoSEQ multiplex PCR; TCRdb keeps in-frame clones, though not all of them. V and J calls and clone size are those listed in that table; D and trimming were worked out from the DNA. The sample shows around 100,000 clones, roughly 80% of them seen only once. The TCR sequence derives from a human donor in a cohort sampled during active COVID-19. The sequenced sample consisted of peripheral blood. The gene calls are TRBV5-1 and TRBJ1-2; possible D gene TRBD1, 5 bases. CDR3 nucleotides: TGCGCCAGCAGCTCACCGGGACTGCAAAGGGGTGGCTACACCTTC. Translating gives CASSSPGLQRGGYTF.